A selection of T cell receptor beta chains follows, all from one sample in a study of control samples from healthy donors and cancer patients. Sequencing was performed with immunoSEQ multiplex PCR; in TCRdb, only in-frame clones are kept and a portion is missing. The sample holds some 160,000 clones, about 94% seen once. Sequencing was performed on blood. These receptor sequences come from a woman aged 40-49 years in good health. Each CDR3 is given with its conserved first and last residue. Clone size, where shown, is once, few, many, or a class for clones that have expanded.

v_call clone_size cdr3_aa
TRBV29-1 - CSVVGGSAGTQYF
TRBV6-2/TRBV6-3 few CASSWGQSNTGELFF
TRBV19 - CASSREGRGTEAFF
TRBV18 - CASSPSALSAFYGYTF
TRBV9 - CASSVIGNTEAFF
TRBV19 - CASSKYSNQPQHF
TRBV4-2 once CASSQEGQGANYGYTF
TRBV19 - CASRDQGNSGNTIYF
TRBV4-1 once CASSQPTRRQGLTQYF
TRBV12-3/TRBV12-4 - CASSRTGVGYTF
TRBV19 - CASSIGSREEQFF
TRBV5-1 - CASSLAAGLNYGYTF
TRBV5-8 - CASSLGPYNEQFF
TRBV9 - CASSAGSIEETQYF
TRBV15 - CATSSVRDRDEQYF
TRBV7-2 - CASSLMGGATYEQYF
TRBV15 - CATSSGQNPYQETQYF
TRBV7-3 once CATQRGTGTGELFF
TRBV7-8 - CASSLVRGRNTEAFF
TRBV27 - CASGGRWNTGELFF
TRBV25-1 - CASSGGGYEQYF
TRBV2 - CASKGQINYGYTF
TRBV7-8 - CASSGGGSTDTQYF
TRBV6-1 once CASSEAAVDSTTIYF
TRBV6-5 - CASRTGRQMNTEAFF